The 26 T cell receptor beta chains below all came from one sample that was sequenced in a study of cytomegalovirus exposure and HLA in healthy donors. Both 60 Vbeta primers and 13 Jbeta primers went into the PCR. This table comes from immunoSEQ multiplex PCR, and its TCRdb copy is limited to in-frame clones, with some not included. This table holds 150,000 to 200,000 clones, roughly nine tenths found once. Sequenced input: PBMCs. The receptors originated from a woman in her twenties or thirties in good health and CMV-seronegative.

This clone was seen only once. The rearrangement links TRBV9 to TRBJ2-7, with 10 bases fitting TRBD2. The CDR3 runs to 14 residues. CDR1 is SGDLS and CDR2 is YYNGEE in the germline V gene. V lost 3 bases to trimming and J lost 3 bases; unmatched junction nucleotides: 3. The CDR3 DNA is TGTGCCAGCAGCGCTGGACTAGCGGTCTACGAGCAGTACTTC. Translation gives CASSAGLAVYEQYF.

The V and J genes are TRBV6-4 and TRBJ2-7, with D tentatively TRBD2 (6 bases). Trimming stripped 2 bases from V and 5 bases from J, with 22 bases between. Looked up from germline, CDR1 is MRHNA and CDR2 is SNTAGT. The CDR3 has 17 residues. Here the CDR3 DNA reads TGTGCCAGCAGTGACCTCGCAGGAGGGGTCGGGGTCGACGAGCAGTACTTC. Amino acid sequence: CASSDLAGGVGVDEQYF.

CDR3 protein: CASCWLPGQGESWYYGYTF. CDR3 nucleotide sequence: TGCGCCAGTTGTTGGTTACCCGGACAGGGGGAATCGTGGTACTATGGCTACACCTTC. The rearrangement joins TRBV5-1 to TRBJ1-2; 10 nucleotides align to TRBD1. Germline V gives CDR1 SGHRS, CDR2 YFSETQ. The CDR3 sequence is 19 residues long. The V segment lost 8 bases and the J segment 3 bases; nucleotides outside the gene matches: 22. The whole variable domain, filled in from reference TRBV5-1 and TRBJ1-2, reads KAGVTQTPRYLIKTRGQQVTLSCSPISGHRSVSWYQQTPGQGLQFLFEYFSETQRNKGNFPGRFSGRQFSNSRSEMNVSTLELGDSALYLCASCWLPGQGESWYYGYTFGSGTRLTVV.

The V and J genes are TRBV5-1 and TRBJ2-5, with 9 bases identical to TRBD2. CDR3 length equals 13 residues. Trimming at V came to 4 bases and at J to 5 bases, leaving 3 bases not matched to a gene. Per germline, CDR1 SGHRS and CDR2 YFSETQ. CDR3 sequence: CASSPGTSETQYF. CDR3 in DNA: TGCGCCAGCAGCCCCGGGACTAGCGAGACCCAGTACTTC. The full variable domain, completed using reference TRBV5-1 and TRBJ2-5, is KAGVTQTPRYLIKTRGQQVTLSCSPISGHRSVSWYQQTPGQGLQFLFEYFSETQRNKGNFPGRFSGRQFSNSRSEMNVSTLELGDSALYLCASSPGTSETQYFGPGTRLLVL.

Concerning this clone itself: The same CDR3 also results from other DNA sequences found in this sample. The chain links TRBV7-9 to TRBJ1-2; TRBD1 matches 8 bases. Unmatched junction bases numbered 4, after V lost 5 bases and J lost 2 bases. The length of the CDR3 is 14 residues. The V gene's germline CDR1 is SEHNR and CDR2 FQNEAQ (reference sequence). The CDR3 protein is CASSLRQGNYGYTF. The CDR3 coding sequence is TGTGCCAGCAGCCTGAGACAGGGGAACTATGGCTACACCTTC.

This clone was seen once. The DNA of the CDR3 is TGTGCCAGCAGTCCCCCGCCTTTGATGGCGGGATCAGGGGGGAATGAGCAGTTCTTC. Its translation: CASSPPPLMAGSGGNEQFF. The rearrangement uses TRBV27 and TRBJ2-1; D is perhaps TRBD1 (7 bases). Germline loops: CDR1 MNHEY, CDR2 SMNVEV (reference sequence). The CDR3 has 19 residues. V shed 5 bases and J shed 7 bases, with 30 bases lying between them.

The chain employs TRBV5-4 and TRBJ1-2; D is unclear. The CDR3 is made up of 12 amino acids. Germline V gene lookup returns CDR1 SGHNT and CDR2 YYREEE (reference sequence). Trimming took off 1 base at V and 7 bases at J, with 8 bases between the two ends. In nucleotides, the CDR3 is TGTGCCAGCAGCTTGTGGGCGGGTGGCTACACCTTC. The encoded protein is CASSLWAGGYTF.

The V call is TRBV7-3, the J call TRBJ2-3; 9 nucleotides agree with TRBD2. The germline V gene encodes CDR1 SGHTA and CDR2 FQGTGA. The CDR3 runs to 15 residues. Losses at the gene ends were 5 bases for V and 0 bases for J; bases not matched to a gene: 3. CDR3 DNA sequence: TGTGCCAGCAGCCAGGGGACTAGCAGCACAGATACGCAGTATTTT. Its translation is CASSQGTSSTDTQYF.

The rearrangement uses TRBV5-8 and TRBJ1-1; unclear D gene. This CDR3 has 14 residues. CDR1 SGHTS and CDR2 YDEGEE come from the germline V gene. Between the trimmed V and J ends, which lost 0 bases and 3 bases, there was a span of 9 bases. The DNA for the CDR3 is TGTGCCAGCAGCTTGGCCGGGTTTGACACTGAAGCTTTCTTT. It encodes CASSLAGFDTEAFF.

The rearrangement links TRBV29-1 to TRBJ1-1; maybe TRBD1 (6 bases). The CDR3 covers 13 residues. Germline V gives CDR1 SQVTM, CDR2 ANQGSEA. Trimming removed 7 bases at V and 3 bases at J, with 15 bases between. The CDR3, as DNA: TGCAGCGCCCAACAGGGTTGGGACACTGAAGCTTTCTTT. It specifies CSAQQGWDTEAFF.

This chain links TRBV29-1 with TRBJ2-1; weak D call: TRBD2 (6 bases). Germline CDR1 and CDR2: SQVTM and ANQGSEA. The CDR3 length is 13 residues. CDR3 residues: CRSAGTYYIGQFF. In DNA form, the CDR3 reads TGCAGGTCGGCGGGGACGTACTATATTGGGCAGTTCTTC.

This chain joins TRBV9 and TRBJ2-1; D possibly corresponds to TRBD1 (5 bases). V was pared by 2 bases and J by 9 bases, with 12 bases between. Per the germline V gene, CDR1 is SGDLS and CDR2 is YYNGEE. The CDR3 covers 13 residues. The CDR3 bases are TGTGCCAGCAGCGTCCTCCTTAGGGGTGAGCAGTTCTTC. Its translation: CASSVLLRGEQFF.

The chain combines TRBV4-2 with TRBJ2-7; 8 positions match TRBD1. CDR3 size: 17 residues. V gave up 4 bases and J gave up 5 bases; unmatched junction bases: 16. Germline assignment: CDR1 LGHNA and CDR2 YNFKEQ. CDR3 bases: TGTGCCAGCAGCCCCCAGGGACCGGGACAGGCGACCCACGAGCAGTACTTC. As protein: CASSPQGPGQATHEQYF.

The V gene is TRBV19, the J gene TRBJ2-2; no clear D gene. CDR1 LNHDA and CDR2 SQIVND come from the germline V gene (reference sequence). Trimming cost V 6 bases and J 6 bases, with 11 bases left between them. The CDR3 spans 13 residues. The DNA of the CDR3 is TGTGCCAGTAGCCCAGCGCTAGCCGGGGAGCTGTTTTTT. Its translation is CASSPALAGELFF.

This chain uses TRBV5-1 with TRBJ2-5; tentative D call: TRBD2 (6 bases). Germline V gene data show CDR1 as SGHRS and CDR2 as YFSETQ. V lost 1 base and J lost 2, with 9 bases in between. The CDR3 loop spans 14 amino acids. DNA for the CDR3: TGCGCCAGCAGCTTGTCGCGGGGACAAGAGACCCAGTACTTC. It codes for CASSLSRGQETQYF.

The chain carries TRBV30 and TRBJ2-6; the D gene is possibly TRBD2 (6 bases). CDR1 and CDR2 (germline): GTSNPN, SVGIG (reference sequence). The ends were cut back, 0 bases at V and 0 bases at J, with 18 bases in the middle. The CDR3 length is 19 residues. CDR3 bases: TGTGCCTGGAGTGTACTTTTTCGGGGGAGATTCTCTGGGGCCAACGTCCTGACTTTC. Amino acid sequence: CAWSVLFRGRFSGANVLTF.

The rearrangement uses TRBV5-1 and TRBJ2-3, with 7 bases aligning to TRBD2. The CDR3 runs to 14 residues. The germline CDR1 and CDR2 sequences are SGHRS and YFSETQ. J lost 6 bases, V lost 4 bases, and 8 bases had no gene match. The CDR3 bases are TGCGCCAGCAGCACAATTCTAGCGGCTGATACGCAGTATTTT. It codes for CASSTILAADTQYF.

This chain uses TRBV27 with TRBJ2-1, with 13 bases lining up with TRBD2. V lost 6 bases, J lost 10 bases, and 9 bases stayed unmatched. CDR1 and CDR2 (germline): MNHEY, SMNVEV (reference sequence). The CDR3 length is 15 residues. CDR3 in DNA: TGTGCCAGCAGGATACTAGCGGGAGGGCCCCGAGAGCAGTTCTTC. This sequence encodes CASRILAGGPREQFF.

This sequence joins TRBV7-9 and TRBJ2-2, with 9 bases lining up with TRBD1. V lost 5 bases and J lost 5; bases outside the gene matches: 12. Germline CDR1 and CDR2: SEHNR and FQNEAQ (reference sequence). CDR3 size: 17 residues. The CDR3 sequence is CASSRSLTGGATGELFF. CDR3 bases: TGTGCCAGCAGCAGAAGTTTAACAGGGGGCGCGACCGGGGAGCTGTTTTTT.

The V call is TRBV2, the J call TRBJ2-7; maybe TRBD2 (6 bases). V dropped 6 bases and J dropped 1 base, with 7 bases sitting between them. Germline V gives CDR1 SNHLY, CDR2 FYNNEI. The CDR3 contains 12 residues. CDR3: CASRSGSYEQYF. The CDR3 nucleotides are TGTGCCAGCAGGAGCGGGTCCTACGAGCAGTACTTC.

The chain uses TRBV2 and TRBJ2-7; 12 bases are a match to TRBD2. Germline loops: CDR1 SNHLY, CDR2 FYNNEI. CDR3 length: 17 amino acids. The V gene end was trimmed by 5 bases and the J gene end by 2 bases; junction bases not matched to a gene: 10. The CDR3 DNA is TGTGCCAGCAGTCCCCCTGGACTAGCGGGGCCTGCCTACGAGCAGTACTTC. Translated, it gives CASSPPGLAGPAYEQYF.

The chain joins TRBV7-8 to TRBJ2-7; weak D call: TRBD1 (6 bases). V lost 0 bases and J lost 5, with 14 bases in between. CDR1 and CDR2 (germline): SGHVS, FQNEAQ. There are 15 residues in the CDR3. CDR3 region: CASSLAGQPLDEQYF. In nucleotides, the CDR3 is TGTGCCAGCAGCTTAGCCGGACAGCCCCTGGACGAGCAGTACTTC. The whole variable domain, remainder taken from reference TRBV7-8 and TRBJ2-7, is GAGVSQSPRYKVAKRGQDVALRCDPISGHVSLFWYQQALGQGPEFLTYFQNEAQLDKSGLPSDRFFAERPEGSVSTLKIQRTQQEDSAVYLCASSLAGQPLDEQYFGPGTRLTVT.

J is TRBJ2-1 and V is TRBV9; the match to TRBD2 covers 13 bases. J gave up 6 bases and V 4 bases, and 10 bases lay outside the gene matches. From germline, CDR1 is SGDLS and CDR2 YYNGEE. The CDR3 runs 17 residues. The DNA of the CDR3 is TGTGCCAGCAGCCCTTGGACTAGCGGGAGTTTCAGCAATGAGCAGTTCTTC. Protein sequence: CASSPWTSGSFSNEQFF.

The rearrangement links TRBV5-6 to TRBJ2-1; tentative D call: TRBD2 (6 bases). The CDR3 length is 15 residues. CDR1 and CDR2 from the germline V gene are SGHDT and YYEEEE. V lost 4 bases to trimming and J lost 2 bases, with 13 bases between them. CDR3 in DNA: TGTGCCAGCAGCCTCCCCCGGGGGACCTACAATGAGCAGTTCTTC. Amino acid sequence: CASSLPRGTYNEQFF.

This clone showed up just once. This chain links TRBV27 with TRBJ2-2; TRBD1 is a possible D gene (5 bases). The CDR3 contains 15 residues. Trimming pared 0 bases from V and 5 bases from J, leaving 10 bases between. Per germline, CDR1 MNHEY and CDR2 SMNVEV (reference sequence). The CDR3 region is CASSLSRAATGELFF. DNA of the CDR3: TGTGCCAGCAGTTTATCCAGGGCGGCAACCGGGGAGCTGTTTTTT.

J is TRBJ2-7 and V is TRBV7-2; 16 bases map to TRBD2. The CDR3 spans 15 residues. Trimming at V came to 4 bases and at J to 7 bases, leaving 4 bases not matched to a gene. The germline gives CDR1 SGHTA, CDR2 FQGNSA. The CDR3 spells CASSSGLAGGGEQYF. The DNA of the CDR3 is TGTGCCAGCAGCTCGGGACTAGCGGGAGGGGGGGAGCAGTACTTC.